These 31 T cell receptor beta chains originate from one sample sequenced in a study of graft-versus-host responses after intestinal transplantation. TCRdb keeps only in-frame clones here, not all; method: immunoSEQ multiplex PCR. The sample records 85,000 to 90,000 clones, 85% to 90% being singletons. Their antigen targets remain unknown. The specimen comprised unstimulated CD4+ T cells sorted from spleen or lymph node cells, sampled before intestinal transplant. The source of these receptors is a human donor who received an intestinal transplant.

This chain joins TRBV19 and TRBJ1-1; D might be TRBD1 (6 bases). Germline values: CDR1 LNHDA, CDR2 SQIVND (reference sequence). This CDR3 spans 14 amino acids. With 7 bases removed from V and 4 bases from J, the gap between germline ends came to 16 bases. The chain's CDR3 is CASMIVQGRTEAFF. For the CDR3, the DNA is TGTGCCAGTATGATCGTACAGGGACGCACTGAAGCTTTCTTT.

V gene TRBV9 combines with J gene TRBJ2-5; 7 bases line up with TRBD2. V shed 4 bases, J shed 1 base, and the junction held 4 bases outside the gene matches. The CDR3 has 14 amino acids. CDR1 is SGDLS, CDR2 YYNGEE, per germline. In DNA, the CDR3 is TGTGCCAGCAGCCCCAGGACTAGCCAAGAGACCCAGTACTTC. This gives the protein CASSPRTSQETQYF. Full variable domain (remainder filled in from reference TRBV9 and TRBJ2-5): DSGVTQTPKHLITATGQRVTLRCSPRSGDLSVYWYQQSLDQGLQFLIQYYNGEERAKGNILERFSAQQFPDLHSELNLSSLELGDSALYFCASSPRTSQETQYFGPGTRLLVL.

V gene TRBV18 combines with J gene TRBJ1-1; D perhaps matches TRBD1 (6 bases). This CDR3 contains 14 residues. Deletions cut 1 base from V and 10 bases from J, with 16 bases between. Looked up from germline, CDR1 is KGHSH and CDR2 is LQKENI. CDR3 loop: CASSPLDTGILAFF. In nucleotides, the CDR3 is TGTGCCAGCTCACCACTCGACACAGGGATTTTAGCTTTCTTT.

The chain recombines TRBV6-4 with TRBJ1-1, with D perhaps matching TRBD1 (5 bases). Trimming pared 4 bases from V and 6 bases from J, leaving 12 bases between. CDR1 MRHNA and CDR2 SNTAGT come from the germline V gene. The CDR3 has 13 amino acids. The DNA of the CDR3 is TGTGCCAGCAGTGTCCAGGGTGGGGCTGAAGCTTTCTTT. It codes for CASSVQGGAEAFF.

This rearrangement joins TRBV9 to TRBJ2-7, with 11 nucleotides matching TRBD1. There are 14 residues in the CDR3. After removal of 3 bases from V and 6 bases from J, the junction contained 5 bases not matched to a gene. CDR1 is SGDLS and CDR2 is YYNGEE in the germline V gene. The CDR3, as DNA: TGTGCCAGCAGCGCAAAGGGACAGGGGGTCGAGCAGTACTTC. Residues: CASSAKGQGVEQYF.

DNA of the CDR3: TGTGCCAGTAGCTCCGGGGGAAACATTCAGTACTTC. Translation gives CASSSGGNIQYF. The J gene is TRBJ2-4, the V gene TRBV19; TRBD2 is a possible D gene (6 bases). CDR1 LNHDA and CDR2 SQIVND come from the germline V gene (reference sequence). This CDR3 has 12 residues. V was pared by 6 bases and J by 6 bases, with 9 bases between.

V usage is TRBV12-5 and J usage is TRBJ2-7; 8 positions match TRBD1. The CDR3 sequence is 14 residues long. The trim removed 5 bases at V and 2 bases at J, leaving 5 bases unmatched. Germline-derived CDR1 and CDR2 are LGHNT and FRNRAP. This chain's CDR3 is CASGLGTGPYEQYF. DNA for the CDR3: TGTGCTAGTGGTCTCGGGACAGGACCCTACGAGCAGTACTTC.

This clone was seen more than once but under ten times. This chain joins TRBV7-2 and TRBJ2-5; D is perhaps TRBD2 (5 bases). Germline CDR1 SGHTA, CDR2 FQGNSA. This CDR3 region has 13 residues. V was clipped by 0 bases and J by 7 bases, with 9 bases between them. The CDR3 DNA is TGTGCCAGCAGCTTAGCCGGACTGGGGACCCAGTACTTC. Residues: CASSLAGLGTQYF.

This CDR3 reads CASSRSGTSGGRDTQYF. Here the CDR3 DNA reads TGTGCCAGTAGTAGATCCGGGACTAGCGGGGGTAGAGATACGCAGTATTTT. The gene calls are TRBV19 and TRBJ2-3, with 14 bases lining up with TRBD2. CDR3 length equals 17 residues. The junction had 8 bases not matched to a gene; V was cut back by 4 bases and J by 5 bases. Germline V lookup: CDR1 LNHDA, CDR2 SQIVND (reference sequence).

This chain connects TRBV9 to TRBJ1-1, with D tentatively TRBD1 (5 bases). The CDR3 length is 14 residues. Trimming removed 0 bases at V and 2 bases at J, with 8 bases between. CDR1 SGDLS and CDR2 YYNGEE come from the germline V gene. The CDR3 here is CASSVVDSNTEAFF. CDR3 bases: TGTGCCAGCAGCGTAGTCGACAGCAACACTGAAGCTTTCTTT.

CDR3 coding DNA: TGCGCCAGCAGCCAACCGGGCAGGGGGCCACGGGGCTATGGCTACACCTTC. It is translated as CASSQPGRGPRGYGYTF. V usage is TRBV4-1 and J usage is TRBJ1-2; TRBD1 aligns across 8 bases. V dropped 2 bases and J dropped 4; count of bases not matched to a gene: 12. CDR3 size: 17 residues. CDR1 and CDR2 (germline): MGHRA, YSYEKL.

This chain connects TRBV6-1 to TRBJ1-5; a weak D match, TRBD1 (6 bases). The CDR3 consists of 15 residues. V was shortened by 8 bases and J by 0 bases, with 14 bases between the two germline ends. Germline CDR1 reads MNHNS; CDR2 reads SASEGT. For the CDR3, the DNA is TGTGCCAGCGAAACAGGGTCCCTTAGCAATCAGCCCCAGCATTTT. Protein product: CASETGSLSNQPQHF.

The rearrangement links TRBV5-8 to TRBJ1-1, with D hard to call. The CDR3 spans 12 residues. CDR1 and CDR2 (germline): SGHTS, YDEGEE. The V end was cut by 5 bases, the J end by 1 base, with 6 bases between. CDR3 in DNA: TGTGCCAGCAGAACAGAGAACACTGAAGCTTTCTTT. Its protein product is CASRTENTEAFF.

The chain recombines TRBV4-1 with TRBJ1-5; D is perhaps TRBD1 (6 bases). The V end was cut by 0 bases, the J end by 6 bases, with 24 bases between. The CDR3 totals 19 residues. Germline assignment: CDR1 MGHRA and CDR2 YSYEKL. The CDR3, as DNA: TGCGCCAGCAGCCAAGATTTTGGAACGACAACAGGGTGGGGTCAGCCCCAGCATTTT. Protein product: CASSQDFGTTTGWGQPQHF.

The chain recombines TRBV11-2 with TRBJ2-5; 7 nucleotides agree with TRBD1. Germline CDR1 reads SGHAT; CDR2 reads FQNNGV. Trimming removed 5 bases from V and 5 bases from J; junction bases left unmatched: 8. CDR3 size: 14 residues. The CDR3 spells CASSPRQGPETQYF. CDR3 DNA: TGTGCCAGCAGCCCTCGACAGGGTCCGGAGACCCAGTACTTC.

The chain combines TRBV5-4 with TRBJ2-7, with TRBD1 matching over 9 bases. This CDR3 is 15 amino acids long. V was pared by 3 bases and J by 4 bases, with 8 bases of the junction left unmatched. Germline lookup yields CDR1 SGHNT and CDR2 YYREEE (reference sequence). CDR3 coding DNA: TGTGCCAGCAGCTCGGGACAGGGAGGAAGGTACGAGCAGTACTTC. It encodes CASSSGQGGRYEQYF.

To note about this clone: Other DNA sequences from this sample encode an identical CDR3 as well. The chain couples TRBV2 to TRBJ1-1; 8 nucleotides line up with TRBD1. V gave up 8 bases and J gave up 1 base; unmatched junction bases: 3. Germline V lookup: CDR1 SNHLY, CDR2 FYNNEI. The CDR3 contains 13 residues. The CDR3 sequence: CASRGQGNTEAFF. In DNA, the CDR3 is TGTGCCAGCCGAGGACAGGGGAACACTGAAGCTTTCTTT.

V gene TRBV13 combines with J gene TRBJ1-1; D is uncertain. From germline, CDR1 is PRHDT and CDR2 FYEKMQ (reference sequence). The CDR3 runs 16 residues. Between the trimmed V and J ends, which lost 2 bases and 5 bases, there was a span of 18 bases. The CDR3 here is CASSLKPMVSRTEAFF. In DNA, the CDR3 is TGTGCCAGCAGCTTAAAGCCGATGGTGTCGAGGACTGAAGCTTTCTTT.

V gene TRBV2 combines with J gene TRBJ1-3, with D hard to call. Between the trimmed V and J ends, which lost 6 bases and 3 bases, there was a span of 9 bases. Germline-derived CDR1 and CDR2 are SNHLY and FYNNEI. The CDR3 contains 13 residues. CDR3 protein: CASRVSGGNTIYF. CDR3 DNA: TGTGCCAGCAGGGTTTCCGGTGGAAACACCATATATTTT.

This clone has more than one count but fewer than ten. The chain has TRBV11-3 and TRBJ2-3; TRBD2 agrees at 15 bases. Germline V gene sequence: CDR1 SGHNT, CDR2 YENEEA. The CDR3 contains 15 residues. V was clipped by 5 bases and J by 8 bases; unmatched bases: 5. CDR3 protein: CASSLGLAGGGTQYF. The DNA of the CDR3 is TGTGCCAGCAGCCTGGGACTAGCGGGGGGTGGTACGCAGTATTTT. Full variable domain (outside the CDR3, taken from reference TRBV11-3 and TRBJ2-3): EAGVVQSPRYKIIEKKQPVAFWCNPISGHNTLYWYLQNLGQGPELLIRYENEEAVDDSQLPKDRFSAERLKGVDSTLKIQPAELGDSAVYLCASSLGLAGGGTQYFGPGTRLTVL.

This clone has a single count. The chain combines TRBV11-3 with TRBJ1-2; D remains ambiguous. This CDR3 region has 16 residues. Germline assignment: CDR1 SGHNT and CDR2 YENEEA. V shed 3 bases and J shed 0 bases, with 14 bases lying between them. The CDR3 sequence: CASSLSHSRTNYGYTF. Written as DNA, the CDR3 is TGTGCCAGCAGCTTGTCCCACAGCCGTACTAACTATGGCTACACCTTC.

The chain uses TRBV29-1 and TRBJ1-1; no firm D call. The CDR3 contains 13 residues. Per germline, CDR1 SQVTM and CDR2 ANQGSEA. V dropped 7 bases and J dropped 7 bases, with 19 bases sitting between them. The CDR3 sequence is CSAPDREDGEAFF. CDR3 DNA: TGCAGCGCCCCGGACCGGGAGGATGGTGAAGCTTTCTTT. The full variable domain, in which reference TRBV29-1 and TRBJ1-1 provide the parts outside the CDR3, is SAVISQKPSRDICQRGTSLTIQCQVDSQVTMMFWYRQQPGQSLTLIATANQGSEATYESGFVIDKFPISRPNLTFSTLTVSNMSPEDSSIYLCSAPDREDGEAFFGQGTRLTVV.

The chain links TRBV15 to TRBJ1-2; no firm D call. Trimming removed 0 bases from V and 1 base from J, with 6 bases in between. The germline CDR1 and CDR2 sequences are LNHNV and YYDKDF (reference sequence). There are 14 residues in the CDR3. The CDR3 bases are TGTGCCACCAGCAGAGATGGCGGTAACTATGGCTACACCTTC. Translation gives CATSRDGGNYGYTF. The variable domain in full, with the rest retrieved from reference TRBV15 and TRBJ1-2, is DAMVIQNPRYQVTQFGKPVTLSCSQTLNHNVMYWYQQKSSQAPKLLFHYYDKDFNNEADTPDNFQSRRPNTSFCFLDIRSPGLGDTAMYLCATSRDGGNYGYTFGSGTRLTVV.

The chain uses TRBV9 and TRBJ2-7; D not resolved. Germline V gene sequence: CDR1 SGDLS, CDR2 YYNGEE. The CDR3 has 15 residues. The V end lost 0 bases, the J end lost 0 bases, and 10 bases lay between the germline ends. The CDR3 reads CASSVGLSSSYEQYF. The CDR3 nucleotides are TGTGCCAGCAGCGTAGGCCTATCGAGCTCCTACGAGCAGTACTTC.

The rearrangement uses TRBV18 and TRBJ1-1, with 7 bases lining up with TRBD1. Germline V lookup: CDR1 KGHSH, CDR2 LQKENI. The CDR3 has 15 amino acids. With 2 bases clipped from V and 0 bases from J, the junction kept 3 bases outside the gene matches. CDR3: CASSPGGQMNTEAFF. Written as DNA, the CDR3 is TGTGCCAGCTCACCAGGGGGACAGATGAACACTGAAGCTTTCTTT.

This clone was seen just once. The chain links TRBV19 to TRBJ1-2; maybe TRBD1 (6 bases). The germline gives CDR1 LNHDA, CDR2 SQIVND (reference sequence). Trimming pared 1 base from V and 7 bases from J, leaving 19 bases between. This CDR3 comprises 16 residues. The CDR3, as DNA: TGTGCCAGTAGTATAGCGAGAAACAGGGCCACCGGTGGCTACACCTTC. This gives the protein CASSIARNRATGGYTF.

The genes are TRBV7-2 and TRBJ1-4; D is uncertain. The germline V gene has CDR1 SGHTA and CDR2 FQGNSA. V gave up 5 bases and J gave up 5 bases, with 12 bases separating them. This CDR3 region has 14 residues. Here the CDR3 reads CASSQADSNEKLFF. The CDR3 coding sequence is TGTGCCAGCAGCCAGGCGGACTCCAATGAAAAACTGTTTTTT. The variable domain in full, completed from reference TRBV7-2 and TRBJ1-4, reads GAGVSQSPSNKVTEKGKDVELRCDPISGHTALYWYRQSLGQGLEFLIYFQGNSAPDKSGLPSDRFSAERTGGSVSTLTIQRTQQEDSAVYLCASSQADSNEKLFFGSGTQLSVL.

The chain is built from TRBV10-1 and TRBJ2-1; 7 bases agree with TRBD2. The V segment lost 2 bases and the J segment 8 bases; nucleotides outside the gene matches: 6. Germline V gene lookup returns CDR1 WNHNN and CDR2 SYGVQD (reference sequence). This CDR3 region has 14 residues. CDR3 residues: CASSEGEGGDEQFF. CDR3 in DNA: TGCGCCAGCAGTGAGGGTGAGGGAGGGGATGAGCAGTTCTTC.

A remark on this clone: This specimen includes other DNA sequences encoding the same CDR3. The rearrangement links TRBV5-1 to TRBJ1-4; the match to TRBD1 covers 11 bases. J was trimmed by 8 bases and V by 4 bases; bases with no gene match: 4. The CDR3 runs to 14 residues. CDR1 and CDR2 from the germline V gene are SGHRS and YFSETQ. CDR3: CASSLGQGGEKLFF. DNA of the CDR3: TGCGCCAGCAGCCTGGGACAGGGGGGCGAAAAACTGTTTTTT.

This chain connects TRBV6-5 to TRBJ1-1; the D gene is possibly TRBD1 (6 bases). The CDR3 spans 13 residues. V gave up 11 bases and J gave up 5 bases, with 18 bases separating them. Germline loops: CDR1 MNHEY, CDR2 SVGAGI. The CDR3 region is CASSLGGATEAFF. CDR3 nucleotides: TGTGCCTCGTCTCTGGGGGGGGCTACTGAAGCTTTCTTT.

The chain uses TRBV5-5 and TRBJ1-1; D ambiguous. Germline V gene data show CDR1 as SGHKS and CDR2 as YYEKEE (reference sequence). This CDR3 comprises 13 residues. V lost 0 bases to trimming and J lost 3 bases, with 6 bases between them. CDR3 sequence: CASSLGRYTEAFF. For the CDR3, the DNA is TGTGCCAGCAGCTTGGGCAGGTACACTGAAGCTTTCTTT.